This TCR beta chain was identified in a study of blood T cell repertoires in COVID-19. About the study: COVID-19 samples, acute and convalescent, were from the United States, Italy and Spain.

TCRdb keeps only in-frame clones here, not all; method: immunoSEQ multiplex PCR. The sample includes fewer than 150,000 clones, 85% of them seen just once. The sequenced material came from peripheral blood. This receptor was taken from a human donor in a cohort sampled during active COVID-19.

This chain's CDR3 is CASSVLASGLDEQFF. CDR3 in DNA: TGTGCCAGCAGTGTGTTGGCTAGCGGGTTGGATGAGCAGTTCTTC. The chain carries TRBV2 and TRBJ2-1, with TRBD2 identical over 8 bases. J gave up 8 bases and V 4 bases, and 10 bases lay outside the gene matches. CDR1 is SNHLY and CDR2 is FYNNEI in the germline V gene. The CDR3 loop spans 15 amino acids. Full variable domain (remainder filled in from reference TRBV2 and TRBJ2-1): EPEVTQTPSHQVTQMGQEVILRCVPISNHLYFYWYRQILGQKVEFLVSFYNNEISEKSEIFDDQFSVERPDGSNFTLKIRSTKLEDSAMYFCASSVLASGLDEQFFGPGTRLTVL.